This entry concerns a single T cell receptor beta chain. Original processing notes: Estimation of nucleated cell counts relied on the amplification of reference gene primers. TCRdb keeps only in-frame clones here, not all; method: immunoSEQ multiplex PCR. V, J and clone size are those of that table, while D and trimming were read from the DNA. The sample gives more than 85,000 clones, approximately 83% of which show up once; 4.1% is in the top ten. This sample was taken from a study of blood T cell repertoires in COVID-19. At the level of the study: Samples taken during acute and convalescent COVID-19 were collected in the United States, Italy and Spain. Sample material is recorded as cDNA or gDNA derived from T cells, B-cell-depleted T cells, or PBMCs.

Germline-derived CDR1 and CDR2 are SGHTA and FQGNSA. The V and J ends lost 1 base and 3 bases, in that order; junction bases with no gene match: 4. CDR3 length: 16 amino acids. This chain joins TRBV7-2 and TRBJ2-1; TRBD2 agrees at 9 bases. The source material was peripheral blood. This receptor was taken from a man aged 50-59 years with acute or convalescent COVID-19. The CDR3 loop is CASSLVPRGGYNEQFF. Here the CDR3 DNA reads TGTGCCAGCAGCTTAGTTCCGCGGGGGGGCTACAATGAGCAGTTCTTC.